This record covers a single T cell receptor (beta chain). Its antigen is still unknown. In the same sample, other DNA sequences code for this CDR3. Trimming pared 3 bases from V and 4 bases from J, leaving 9 bases between. CDR3 length: 13 amino acids. The germline V gene has CDR1 LNHDA and CDR2 SQIVND (reference sequence). This sample is drawn from a study of cytomegalovirus exposure and HLA in healthy donors. Study results and caveats: In a later analysis, TCR beta V- and J-gene trimming showed a link to a missense DCLRE1C variant.

60 Vbeta and 13 Jbeta primers were used in PCR. Assay: immunoSEQ multiplex PCR; the TCRdb copy retains only in-frame clones and omits some. The sample yields roughly 140,000 clones, around a tenth seen once. The source is a male donor in good health and CMV-seronegative. The V and J genes are TRBV19 and TRBJ1-1; D is ambiguous. Sequenced: PBMCs. In nucleotides, the CDR3 is TGTGCCAGTAGTATTGGTGGAGGCACTGAAGCTTTCTTT. It specifies CASSIGGGTEAFF.